This T cell receptor beta chain was captured by sequencing in a study of neurological immune-mediated disorders. General study findings and limits: Subjects shared no identical expanded-clone CDR3 amino acid sequences, suggesting private TCR-beta repertoires in all groups.

cDNA was made by 5'RACE with 10-nucleotide random UMIs. A single run covered 15-18 subjects with over 160 million TCR-beta sequences. TCRdb called the 5' RACE reads again in MiXCR, with one record for every CDR3 protein. The sample includes 70,000 to 95,000 distinct CDR3 sequences, roughly 15% of them seen just once. This clonotype was detected ten times or more. Its antigen is not known. Between the trimmed V and J ends, which lost 5 bases and 3 bases, there was a span of 14 bases. The CDR3 runs 15 residues. The chain carries TRBV12-3 or TRBV12-4 and TRBJ2-1, with D perhaps TRBD2 (6 bases). This TCR was sampled from a woman aged 45-59 years in good health. The sample comprised PBMCs. The CDR3: CASSGLWGGYNEQFF. As DNA, the CDR3 is TGTGCCAGCAGTGGCCTATGGGGAGGCTACAATGAGCAGTTCTTC.